This T cell receptor beta chain was captured in a study of T-cell reconstitution after alpha-beta-depleted transplantation in children. Notes on the study in general: Surviving recipient T cells and intrathymic progenitors accounted for some patients' high TCRbeta diversity at day 60. Several hundred expanded graft clones reportedly gave rise to the alpha-beta T cells present about two months after transplant. A year post-transplant, T-cell counts and diversity derived mostly from newly produced T cells.

The TCRbeta library incorporated unique molecular identifiers. TCRdb ran MiXCR on the PCR reads and lists one entry per CDR3 protein. The data show around 580,000 distinct CDR3 sequences, with 25% to 30% seen just once and about 35% held by the top ten. The CDR3 loop spans 15 amino acids. The germline CDR1 and CDR2 sequences are SQVTM and ANQGSEA. Trimming left V 7 bases short and J 0 bases short, with 16 bases between. Concerning this clonotype itself: The antigen remains undetermined.

The clonotype originates from a boy less than two years old with Wiskott-Aldrich syndrome, due to receive a stem cell transplant. This sequence joins TRBV29-1 and TRBJ2-1; no reliable D call. The sequencing here drew on PBMCs, taken before TCRalphabeta/CD19-depleted stem cell transplant. The CDR3 loop reads CSGVSVRASYNEQFF. CDR3 in DNA: TGCAGCGGCGTTTCGGTTAGGGCCTCCTACAATGAGCAGTTCTTC.